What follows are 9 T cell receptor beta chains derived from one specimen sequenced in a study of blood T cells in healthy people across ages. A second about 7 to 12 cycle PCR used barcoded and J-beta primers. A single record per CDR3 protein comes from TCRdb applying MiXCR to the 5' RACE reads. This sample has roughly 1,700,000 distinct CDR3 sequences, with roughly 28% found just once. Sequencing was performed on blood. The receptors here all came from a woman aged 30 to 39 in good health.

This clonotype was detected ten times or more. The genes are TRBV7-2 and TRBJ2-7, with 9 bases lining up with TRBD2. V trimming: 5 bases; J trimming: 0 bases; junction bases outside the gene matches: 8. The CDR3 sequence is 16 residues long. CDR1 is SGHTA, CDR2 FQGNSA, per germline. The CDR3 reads CASSLSLAGSSYEQYF. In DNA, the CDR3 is TGTGCCAGCAGCCTTTCTCTAGCGGGAAGCTCCTACGAGCAGTACTTC.

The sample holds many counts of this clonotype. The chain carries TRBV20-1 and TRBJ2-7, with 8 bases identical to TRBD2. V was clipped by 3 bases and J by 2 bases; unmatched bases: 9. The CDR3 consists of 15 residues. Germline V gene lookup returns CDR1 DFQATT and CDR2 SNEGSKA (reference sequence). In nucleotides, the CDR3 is TGCAGTGCTAGTGCCACCGACGGGGGGGCCTACGAGCAGTACTTC. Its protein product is CSASATDGGAYEQYF.

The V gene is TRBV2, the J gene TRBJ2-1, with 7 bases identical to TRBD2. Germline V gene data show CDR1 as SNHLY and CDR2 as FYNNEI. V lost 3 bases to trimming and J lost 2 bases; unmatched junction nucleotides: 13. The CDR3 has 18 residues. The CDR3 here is CASSDDLAVMGTYNEQFF. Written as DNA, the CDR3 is TGTGCCAGCAGTGATGACCTAGCGGTTATGGGAACCTACAATGAGCAGTTCTTC.

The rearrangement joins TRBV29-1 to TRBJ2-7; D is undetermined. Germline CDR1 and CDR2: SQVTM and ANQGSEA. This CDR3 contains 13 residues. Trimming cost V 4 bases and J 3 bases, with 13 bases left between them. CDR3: CSVGRTDNYEQYF. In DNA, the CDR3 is TGCAGCGTTGGTCGGACGGATAACTACGAGCAGTACTTC.

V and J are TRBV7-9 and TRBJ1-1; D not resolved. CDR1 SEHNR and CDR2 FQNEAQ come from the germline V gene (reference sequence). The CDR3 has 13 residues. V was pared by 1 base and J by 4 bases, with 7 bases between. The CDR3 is CASSLDPSTEAFF. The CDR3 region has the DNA TGTGCCAGCAGCTTAGACCCGAGCACTGAAGCTTTCTTT.

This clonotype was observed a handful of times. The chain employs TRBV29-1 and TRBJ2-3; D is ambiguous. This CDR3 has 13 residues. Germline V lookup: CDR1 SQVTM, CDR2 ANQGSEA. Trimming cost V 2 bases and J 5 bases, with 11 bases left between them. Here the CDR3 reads CSVERMVRDTQYF. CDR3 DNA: TGCAGCGTTGAACGTATGGTCAGAGATACGCAGTATTTT.

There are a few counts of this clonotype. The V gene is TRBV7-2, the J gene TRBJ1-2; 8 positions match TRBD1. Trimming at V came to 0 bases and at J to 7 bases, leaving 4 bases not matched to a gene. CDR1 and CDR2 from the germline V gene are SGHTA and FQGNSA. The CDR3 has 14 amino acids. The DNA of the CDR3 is TGTGCCAGCAGCTTAGCTACAACAGGGGGTGGCTACACCTTC. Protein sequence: CASSLATTGGGYTF.

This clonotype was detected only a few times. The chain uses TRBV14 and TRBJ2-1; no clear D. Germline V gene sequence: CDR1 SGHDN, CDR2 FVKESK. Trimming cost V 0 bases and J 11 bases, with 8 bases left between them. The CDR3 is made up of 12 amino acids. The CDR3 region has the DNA TGTGCCAGCAGCCAAGATCTTGGTAAGCAGTTCTTC. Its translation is CASSQDLGKQFF.

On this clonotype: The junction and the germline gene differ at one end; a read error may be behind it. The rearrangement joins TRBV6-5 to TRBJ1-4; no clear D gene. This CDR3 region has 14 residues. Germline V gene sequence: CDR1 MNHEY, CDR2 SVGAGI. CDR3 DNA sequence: TGTGCCAGCAGTTACTCGGGAGTGCGGGAAAAACCGTTTTTT. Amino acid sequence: CASSYSGVREKPFF.